The clone carrying this T cell receptor beta chain was counted ten times or more. This sample is part of a study of human T cells and chemical hapten exposure. Documented time point: patch test 2, 6 weeks after DPC sensitization. The treatment was: therapeutic diphenylcyclopropenone sensitization with weekly scalp DPC. Germline V gene sequence: CDR1 MGHRA, CDR2 YSYEKL. The CDR3 is 15 residues long. V was pared by 1 base and J by 2 bases, with 2 bases of the junction left unmatched. During construction of the library, unique molecular identifiers were attached to individual cDNA molecules for quantitative, reproducible TCR counting. TCRdb passed the RACE reads through MiXCR, listing each CDR3 protein once. Of some 45,000 distinct CDR3 sequences listed, around 9.3% are singletons.

The receptor was isolated from a woman aged 40-49 years with alopecia areata. Some clones in this sample may be carry-over from other donors' samples. Material: whole blood, obtained in connection with sensitization to the hapten diphenylcyclopropenone (DPC). The V call is TRBV4-1, the J call TRBJ1-5, with TRBD1 matching over 7 bases. The chain's CDR3 is CASSQGTGGNQPQHF. The CDR3 DNA reads TGCGCCAGCAGCCAAGGAACAGGGGGCAATCAGCCCCAGCATTTT.